Listed below are T cell receptor beta chains from one sample, sequenced in a study of blood T cells in healthy people across ages. TCRdb processed the 5' RACE reads anew with MiXCR; each CDR3 protein has one entry. This sample has around 1.1 million distinct CDR3 sequences, with 30% to 40% found just once. The sample was blood. The receptors here all came from a man between 18 and 29 years old in good health. The CDR3 runs from the conserved cysteine through the conserved F or W. D genes are given only for firm matches. Clone size, where shown, is once, few, many, or a class for clones that have expanded.

.,TRBJ2-7,TRBV4-3,.,TGCGCCAGCAGCCAAGGTAGTGGAGACTACGAGCAGTACTTC,CASSQGSGDYEQYF
.,TRBJ1-4,TRBV20-1,.,TGCAGTGCTAGAGATTCCCGGCGGGATGAAAAACTGTTTTTT,CSARDSRRDEKLFF
.,TRBJ2-7,TRBV5-1,.,TGCGCCAGCAGCTTGGATTGGCGCCCGTACGAGCAGTACTTC,CASSLDWRPYEQYF
.,TRBJ1-3,TRBV20-1,.,TGCAGTGCAGAGACAGGAAACACCATATATTTT,CSAETGNTIYF
.,TRBJ2-3,TRBV3-1,.,TGTGCCAGCAGCCAACGGGTGAGCACAGATACGCAGTATTTT,CASSQRVSTDTQYF
.,TRBJ1-4,TRBV29-1,.,TGCAGCGTTGCTGCCAGGGAGGGTGAAAAACTGTTTTTT,CSVAAREGEKLFF
.,TRBJ1-2,TRBV27,few,TGTGCCAGCAGCCCAGATGGGGCTGGCTATGGCTACACCTTC,CASSPDGAGYGYTF
.,TRBJ2-6,TRBV20-1,few,TGCAGTGCTAGGAATGGACAGACAGGGGCCAACGTCCTGACTTTC,CSARNGQTGANVLTF
.,TRBJ1-6,TRBV20-1,few,TGCAGTGCTCCTCTCCCGGGCAGCTCCTATAATTCACCCCTCCACTTT,CSAPLPGSSYNSPLHF
.,TRBJ1-2,TRBV10-3,.,TGTGCCATCAGGGAGAACAGGGCGTGCGGCTACACCTTC,CAIRENRACGYTF
.,TRBJ2-3,TRBV2,.,TGTGCCAGCAGCGGGCAGCCCGCAGATACGCAGTATTTT,CASSGQPADTQYF